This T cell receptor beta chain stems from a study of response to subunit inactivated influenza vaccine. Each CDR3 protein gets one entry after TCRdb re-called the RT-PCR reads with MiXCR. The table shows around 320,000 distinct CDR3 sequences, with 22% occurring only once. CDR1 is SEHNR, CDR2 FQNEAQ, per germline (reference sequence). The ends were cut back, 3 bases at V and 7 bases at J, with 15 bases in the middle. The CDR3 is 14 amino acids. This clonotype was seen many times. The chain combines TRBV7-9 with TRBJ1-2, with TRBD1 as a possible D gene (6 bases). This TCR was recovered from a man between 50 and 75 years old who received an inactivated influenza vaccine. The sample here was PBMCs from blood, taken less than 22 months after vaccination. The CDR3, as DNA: TGTGCCAGCAGCTTCGCAGACAGGACCAGTGGCTACACCTTC. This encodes CASSFADRTSGYTF.